Sequencing of this TCR beta chain was carried out in a study of blood T cell repertoires in COVID-19. Study in general: COVID-19 samples collected from the United States, Italy and Spain covered acute and convalescent phases. PBMCs, B-cell-depleted T cells, or T cells provided the cDNA or gDNA that made up the material.

Germline loops: CDR1 SGHAT, CDR2 FQNNGV. The CDR3 runs 16 residues. Trimming took off 5 bases at V and 0 bases at J, with 14 bases between the two ends. This clone occurred once. Study processing details: Reference gene primer amplification yielded estimated nucleated cell counts. Clones were read by immunoSEQ multiplex PCR, and TCRdb kept only the in-frame ones, dropping some. V, J and clone size are taken as reported in that table, and D and trimming were inferred from the DNA itself. The data contain about 440,000 clones, around nine tenths of them seen just once; the ten biggest clones take up about 4.3%.

This TCR was recovered from a woman aged 25-40 years with acute or convalescent COVID-19. The specimen was peripheral blood. V usage is TRBV11-2 and J usage is TRBJ1-3; D is perhaps TRBD1 (6 bases). CDR3 loop: CASSGGLRPSGNTIYF. The CDR3 DNA is TGTGCCAGCAGCGGGGGCCTCCGCCCCTCTGGAAACACCATATATTTT.